The clone carrying this T cell receptor beta chain was seen a few times. Its target is not known. This sample was taken from a study of cytomegalovirus exposure and HLA in healthy donors. Overall study findings and caveats: In an earlier analysis, in 540 or so donors, most V segments appeared productive either ~90% or ~30% of the time. The study listed 150 to 200 cytomegalovirus-associated TCR beta chains.

With 60 Vbeta and 13 Jbeta primers, the PCR was carried out. Sequenced by immunoSEQ multiplex PCR; TCRdb stores in-frame clones only, minus some. Of 50,000 to 65,000 clones in the sample, about 80% were seen once. Unrecorded immune exposure was likely among donors, who were nominally healthy when sampled. CDR1 is SGHNT and CDR2 is YYREEE in the germline V gene (reference sequence). The CDR3 length is 18 residues. Trimming left V 4 bases short and J 0 bases short, with 17 bases between. This clonotype was obtained from a man in his fifties in good health and CMV-seropositive. The sample taken for sequencing was PBMCs. This chain links TRBV5-4 with TRBJ1-6; D is possibly TRBD1 (6 bases). The CDR3 protein is CASSPRGPENSYNSPLHF. The CDR3 DNA follows: TGTGCCAGCAGCCCCAGGGGACCGGAAAACTCCTATAATTCACCCCTCCACTTT.